This T cell receptor beta chain originates from a study of control samples from healthy donors and cancer patients. The repertoire was sequenced with immunoSEQ multiplex PCR; TCRdb's copy has only in-frame clones and lacks some. The top ten clones hold about 2.3% of a sample with around 140,000 clones, over 75% of them seen once. Germline CDR1 SEHNR, CDR2 FQNEAQ (reference sequence). V lost 1 base, J lost 9 bases, and 10 bases lay in between. The length of the CDR3 is 13 residues. The TCR sequence derives from a man between 40 and 49 years old in good health. Sequencing was done on a sample of blood. The rearrangement links TRBV7-9 to TRBJ2-1, with D perhaps TRBD2 (6 bases). CDR3 DNA: TGTGCCAGCAGCTTAGATGTCGGGGGTGAGCAGTTCTTC. This translates into CASSLDVGGEQFF.